This T cell receptor (beta chain) derives from a study of shared T cell receptors in the human thymus. Here immunoSEQ multiplex PCR was the method, and the copy in TCRdb shows in-frame clones only, minus some. The table shows under 850,000 clones, with roughly 90% occurring only once. The table lists this clone with a count of one. The CDR3 covers 15 residues. The V end was cut by 5 bases, the J end by 1 base, with 12 bases between. Per germline, CDR1 SGHRS and CDR2 YFSETQ. These data were likewise used in another study, on human thymus T cells. This second study notes: Thymic and blood repertoires appeared to display a bias in their usage of V and J genes.

The chain has TRBV5-1 and TRBJ2-2; tentatively, D is TRBD2 (6 bases). The specimen sequenced was thymocytes. The sequence came from a boy younger than two with a congenital heart defect. The CDR3 loop is CASRPTSQNTGELFF. The CDR3 nucleotides are TGCGCCAGCAGGCCAACTAGCCAGAACACCGGGGAGCTGTTTTTT.